Reported below is one T cell receptor (beta chain). This clonotype occurred many times. Which antigen it targets is not known. Qualities for individual bases were not recorded, and no much larger clone is one base off. The sample is drawn from a study of T cell repertoires in cytomegalovirus infection (dated by TCRdb to between 2019 and 2020). Notes on the research overall: The peptide stimulations were aimed at well-studied HLA-B-restricted epitopes as well as recently identified HLA-C-restricted CMV epitopes, whose presentation resists viral immunomodulation. Donor HLA type was relevant to the analysis, because carriage of CMV infection together with the matching HLA type was indicated by public TCR beta signatures. General findings and caveats noted by the study authors: In both this cohort and an independent cohort of 352 donors, the cumulative frequency of public TCR beta family members distinguished carriers of CMV infection plus the relevant HLA type. The ex vivo response was dominated by HLA-C-restricted CMV-specific TCR beta clonotypes, which also provided the single most frequent clonotype in two of eight donors.

Looking up the germline V gene (reference sequence) yields CDR1 MNHEY and CDR2 SMNVEV. Counted from cysteine to phenylalanine, this CDR3 has 14 amino acids. The kept DNA is CDR3 alone, 42 bases in frame from the first base. V was cut back by 3 bases and J by 3 bases, leaving a gap of 8 bases between them. Per the publication, the treatment or condition label means: in vitro stimulation with specific CMV peptide epitopes to enrich CMV-specific T cells. Instrument on record: Illumina HiSeq 1500. The public reads were run again by TCRdb, first through fastp at Q25 and then through MiXCR, and only productive beta chains were kept. Here each entry gathers all rows of one CDR3 protein and keeps the most common genes and DNA. For this sample there are approximately 770,000 distinct CDR3 sequences; almost 30% appear just once. In total, the top ten clones hold roughly 14% of the sample.

This receptor was taken from a human donor in good health (CMV status not recorded). Some clones in this sample may be carry-over from other donors' samples. The sequenced sample was cultured CD8+ T cells from PBMCs, obtained from culture after CMV antigen stimulation. The rearranged segments are TRBV27 and TRBJ2-2; no D gene can be assigned with confidence. The CDR3 loop reads CASSFLMYTGELFF. The DNA sequence is TGTGCCAGCAGTTTTCTCATGTACACCGGGGAGCTGTTTTTT.